Below, 9 T cell receptor beta chains from the same sample are listed, as sequenced in a study of CD8 T cells in ankylosing spondylitis. TCRdb re-derived calls from the 5' RACE reads in MiXCR, one entry per CDR3 protein. Of about 190,000 distinct CDR3 sequences in the sample, roughly 13% were seen once. Sample: blood, either unsorted or a sorted T cell fraction (not recorded which). The receptors here all came from a female donor with ankylosing spondylitis or in good health (not recorded which).

This clonotype turned up a few times. The rearrangement uses TRBV20-1 and TRBJ2-1, with 7 bases that match TRBD1. The V gene end was trimmed by 6 bases and the J gene end by 5 bases; junction bases not matched to a gene: 10. CDR3 length: 14 amino acids. The germline CDR1 and CDR2 sequences are DFQATT and SNEGSKA (reference sequence). The CDR3 DNA reads TGCAGTGCACGGTCCGGGACAGTAAACAATGAGCAGTTCTTC. Translating gives CSARSGTVNNEQFF.

There are many counts of this clonotype. The J gene is TRBJ1-1, the V gene TRBV18; no clear D. Germline CDR1 KGHSH, CDR2 LQKENI. The CDR3 extends over 18 amino acids. V was clipped by 2 bases and J by 6 bases, with 25 bases between them. In nucleotides, the CDR3 is TGTGCCAGCTCACCAGGCTCTAATAGGACCCGGAGTGGGGCTGAAGCTTTCTTT. This encodes CASSPGSNRTRSGAEAFF.

Of note for this clonotype: This may stem from a read error, because a much larger clone lies one nucleotide away. The chain uses TRBV6-9 and TRBJ2-3, with D possibly being TRBD2 (5 bases). This CDR3 has 12 residues. The germline V gene encodes CDR1 MNHGY and CDR2 SVAAGI. CDR3 sequence: CASSWTADSQYF. DNA of the CDR3: TGTGCCAGCAGTTGGACTGCAGATTCGCAGTATTTT.

At least ten counts were recorded for this clonotype. The chain recombines TRBV12-3 or TRBV12-4 with TRBJ2-3; TRBD2 is a possible D gene (6 bases). Trimming left V 11 bases short and J 2 bases short, with 11 bases between. There are 12 residues in the CDR3. The CDR3 region has the DNA TGTGCCGCTGGCGGGAACACAGATACGCAGTATTTT. This encodes CAAGGNTDTQYF.

V is TRBV12-3 or TRBV12-4 and J is TRBJ2-7; D possibly corresponds to TRBD2 (6 bases). This CDR3 is 13 amino acids long. Trimming cost V 2 bases and J 4 bases, with 9 bases left between them. Here the CDR3 reads CASSLLEGYEQYF. In DNA, the CDR3 is TGTGCCAGCAGTTTATTGGAGGGATACGAGCAGTACTTC.

There are many counts of this clonotype. The chain links TRBV29-1 to TRBJ1-2, with D hard to call. The CDR3 contains 13 residues. V lost 3 bases and J lost 5, with 13 bases in between. CDR1 and CDR2 from the germline V gene are SQVTM and ANQGSEA. The CDR3 region has the DNA TGCAGCGTTGAGCAGGAACTTGGATATGGCTACACCTTC. It is translated as CSVEQELGYGYTF. The full variable domain, with the rest looked up from reference TRBV29-1 and TRBJ1-2, is SAVISQKPSRDICQRGTSLTIQCQVDSQVTMMFWYRQQPGQSLTLIATANQGSEATYESGFVIDKFPISRPNLTFSTLTVSNMSPEDSSIYLCSVEQELGYGYTFGSGTRLTVV.

This clonotype was seen repeatedly, ten times or more. The V call is TRBV5-1, the J call TRBJ2-1; TRBD2 aligns across 8 bases. CDR1 and CDR2 from the germline V gene are SGHRS and YFSETQ. The CDR3 consists of 17 residues. The V and J ends lost 3 bases and 1 base, in that order; junction bases with no gene match: 9. The DNA of the CDR3 is TGCGCCAGCAGCTCGTCGGGGAGCGGGAGTTCCTACAATGAGCAGTTCTTC. This translates into CASSSSGSGSSYNEQFF.

This clonotype was counted ten times or more. The chain combines TRBV7-8 with TRBJ1-5; a possible D gene is TRBD1 (5 bases). The CDR3 spans 16 residues. The V gene lost 4 bases and the J gene lost 4 bases, with 17 bases spanning the gap. Germline V gives CDR1 SGHVS, CDR2 FQNEAQ. For the CDR3, the DNA is TGTGCCAGCAGCTCGAGCAATAGACAGTTTAATCAGCCCCAGCATTTT. Encoded protein: CASSSSNRQFNQPQHF.

Concerning this clonotype itself: Given a much more abundant clone one base away, this may be a read error. The CDR3 reads CSAGRGGADEKLFF. In DNA, the CDR3 is TGCAGTGCTGGAAGAGGGGGCGCAGATGAAAAACTGTTTTTT. The V and J genes are TRBV20-1 and TRBJ1-4; TRBD1 agrees at 7 bases. This CDR3 spans 14 amino acids. The germline gives CDR1 DFQATT, CDR2 SNEGSKA (reference sequence). Trimming cost V 5 bases and J 6 bases; bases outside gene matches: 9.